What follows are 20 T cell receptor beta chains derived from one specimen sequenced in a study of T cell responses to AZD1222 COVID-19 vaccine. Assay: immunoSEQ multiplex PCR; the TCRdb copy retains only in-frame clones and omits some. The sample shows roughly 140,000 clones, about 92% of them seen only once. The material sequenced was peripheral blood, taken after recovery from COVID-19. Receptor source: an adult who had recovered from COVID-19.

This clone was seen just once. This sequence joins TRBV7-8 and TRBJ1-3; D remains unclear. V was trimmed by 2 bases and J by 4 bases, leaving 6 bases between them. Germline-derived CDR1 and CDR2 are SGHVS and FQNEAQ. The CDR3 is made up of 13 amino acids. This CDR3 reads CASSLRTGNTIYF. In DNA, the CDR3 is TGTGCCAGCAGCTTACGAACGGGAAACACCATATATTTT.

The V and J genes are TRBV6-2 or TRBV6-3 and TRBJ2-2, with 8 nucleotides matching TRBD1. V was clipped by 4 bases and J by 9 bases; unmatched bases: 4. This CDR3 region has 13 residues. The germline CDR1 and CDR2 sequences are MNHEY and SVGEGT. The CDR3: CASSWGRGRELFF. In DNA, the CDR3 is TGTGCCAGCAGTTGGGGCAGGGGGCGGGAGCTGTTTTTT.

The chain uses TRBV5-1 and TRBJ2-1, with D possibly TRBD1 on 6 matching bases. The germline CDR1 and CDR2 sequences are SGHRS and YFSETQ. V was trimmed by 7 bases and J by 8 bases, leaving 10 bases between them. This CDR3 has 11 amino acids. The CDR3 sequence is CASQEGDEQFF. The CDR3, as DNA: TGCGCCAGCCAAGAGGGGGATGAGCAGTTCTTC.

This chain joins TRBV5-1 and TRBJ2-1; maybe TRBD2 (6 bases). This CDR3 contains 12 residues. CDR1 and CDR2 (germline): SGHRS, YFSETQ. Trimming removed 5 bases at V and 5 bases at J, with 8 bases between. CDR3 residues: CASRTSNNEQFF. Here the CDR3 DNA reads TGCGCCAGCAGGACTAGTAACAATGAGCAGTTCTTC.

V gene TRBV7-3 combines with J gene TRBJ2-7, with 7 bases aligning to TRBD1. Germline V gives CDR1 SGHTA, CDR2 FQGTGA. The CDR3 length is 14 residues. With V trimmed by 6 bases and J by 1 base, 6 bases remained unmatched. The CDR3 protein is CASSLGQESYEQYF. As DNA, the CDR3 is TGTGCCAGCAGTCTTGGACAGGAGTCCTACGAGCAGTACTTC.

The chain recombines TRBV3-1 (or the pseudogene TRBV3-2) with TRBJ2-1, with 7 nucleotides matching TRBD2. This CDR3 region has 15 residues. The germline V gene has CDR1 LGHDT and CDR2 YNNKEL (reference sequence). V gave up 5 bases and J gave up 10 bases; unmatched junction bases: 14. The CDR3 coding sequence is TGTGCCAGCAGCTTGCCGGGACTACCTGGGTCGGAGCAGTTCTTC. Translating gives CASSLPGLPGSEQFF.

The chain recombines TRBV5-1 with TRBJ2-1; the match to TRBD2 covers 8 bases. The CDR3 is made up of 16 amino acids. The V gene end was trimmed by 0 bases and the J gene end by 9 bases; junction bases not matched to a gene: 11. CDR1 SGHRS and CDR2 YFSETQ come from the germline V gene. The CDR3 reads CASSLGGGKQSGEQFF. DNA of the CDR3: TGCGCCAGCAGCTTGGGCGGGGGGAAGCAGTCAGGTGAGCAGTTCTTC.

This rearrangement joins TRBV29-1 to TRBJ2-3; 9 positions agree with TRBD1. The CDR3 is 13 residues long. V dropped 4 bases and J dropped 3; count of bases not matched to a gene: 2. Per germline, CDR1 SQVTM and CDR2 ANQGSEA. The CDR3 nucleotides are TGCAGCGTTGGGGACAGGGTTACAGATACGCAGTATTTT. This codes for CSVGDRVTDTQYF.

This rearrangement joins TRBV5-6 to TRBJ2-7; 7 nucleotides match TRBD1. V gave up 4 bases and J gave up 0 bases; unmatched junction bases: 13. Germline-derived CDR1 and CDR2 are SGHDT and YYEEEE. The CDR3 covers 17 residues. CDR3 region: CASSPPHPGTVSYEQYF. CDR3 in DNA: TGTGCCAGCAGCCCACCTCATCCCGGGACAGTCTCCTACGAGCAGTACTTC.

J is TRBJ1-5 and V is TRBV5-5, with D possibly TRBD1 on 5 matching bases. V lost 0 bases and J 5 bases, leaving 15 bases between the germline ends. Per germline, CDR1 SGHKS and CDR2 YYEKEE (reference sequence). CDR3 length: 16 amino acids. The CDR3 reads CASSLVGSRGDQPQHF. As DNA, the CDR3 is TGTGCCAGCAGCTTGGTGGGGTCCAGAGGGGATCAGCCCCAGCATTTT.

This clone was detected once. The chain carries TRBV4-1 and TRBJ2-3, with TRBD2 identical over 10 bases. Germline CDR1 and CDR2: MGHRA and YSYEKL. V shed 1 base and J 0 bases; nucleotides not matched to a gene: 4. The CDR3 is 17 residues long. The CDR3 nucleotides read TGCGCCAGCAGCCAAGCTTTAGCGGGAGGAAGCACAGATACGCAGTATTTT. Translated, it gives CASSQALAGGSTDTQYF.

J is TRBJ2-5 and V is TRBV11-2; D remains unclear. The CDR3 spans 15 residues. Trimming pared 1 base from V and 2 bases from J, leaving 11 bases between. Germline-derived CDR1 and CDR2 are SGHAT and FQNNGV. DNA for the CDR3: TGTGCCAGCAGCTTAGCCGGCCGGTGGCAAGAGACCCAGTACTTC. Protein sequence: CASSLAGRWQETQYF.

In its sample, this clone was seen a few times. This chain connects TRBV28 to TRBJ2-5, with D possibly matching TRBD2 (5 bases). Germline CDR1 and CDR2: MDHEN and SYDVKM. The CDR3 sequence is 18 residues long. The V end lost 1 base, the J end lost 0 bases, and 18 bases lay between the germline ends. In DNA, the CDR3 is TGTGCCAGCAGTTTATTGATTGGTGTGACTACCCACCAAGAGACCCAGTACTTC. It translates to CASSLLIGVTTHQETQYF. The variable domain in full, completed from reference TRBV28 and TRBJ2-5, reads DVKVTQSSRYLVKRTGEKVFLECVQDMDHENMFWYRQDPGLGLRLIYFSYDVKMKEKGDIPEGYSVSREKKERFSLILESASTNQTSMYLCASSLLIGVTTHQETQYFGPGTRLLVL.

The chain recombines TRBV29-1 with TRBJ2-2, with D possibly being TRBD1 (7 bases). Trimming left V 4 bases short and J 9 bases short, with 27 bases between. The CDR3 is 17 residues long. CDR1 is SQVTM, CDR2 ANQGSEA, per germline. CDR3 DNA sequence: TGCAGCGTTGGCGCCCCCGAATCGCAGGGGGGATATAGGGAGCTGTTTTTT. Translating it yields CSVGAPESQGGYRELFF.

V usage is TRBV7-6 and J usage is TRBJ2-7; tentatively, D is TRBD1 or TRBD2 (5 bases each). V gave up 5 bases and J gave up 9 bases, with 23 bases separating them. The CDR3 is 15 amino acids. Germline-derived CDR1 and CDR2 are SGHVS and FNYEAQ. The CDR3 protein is CASSPRIGTLRVQYF. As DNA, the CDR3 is TGTGCCAGCAGCCCCCGCATCGGGACCCTACGAGTGCAGTACTTC.

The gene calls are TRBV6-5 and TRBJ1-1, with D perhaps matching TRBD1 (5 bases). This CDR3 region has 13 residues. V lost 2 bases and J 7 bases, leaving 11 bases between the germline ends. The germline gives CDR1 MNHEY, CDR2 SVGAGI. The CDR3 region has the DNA TGTGCCAGCAGTTACGGCAGGGATGGTGAAGCTTTCTTT. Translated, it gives CASSYGRDGEAFF.

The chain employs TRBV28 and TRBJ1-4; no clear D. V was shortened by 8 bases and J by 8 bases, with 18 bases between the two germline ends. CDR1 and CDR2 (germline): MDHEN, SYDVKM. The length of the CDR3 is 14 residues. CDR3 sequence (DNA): TGTGCCAGCGGTGGGGTGCGGGGTGAGGAAAAACTGTTTTTT. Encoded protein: CASGGVRGEEKLFF.

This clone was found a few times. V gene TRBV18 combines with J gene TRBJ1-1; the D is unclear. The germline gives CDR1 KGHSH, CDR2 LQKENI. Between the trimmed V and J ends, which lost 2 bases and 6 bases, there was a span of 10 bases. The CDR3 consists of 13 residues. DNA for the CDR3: TGTGCCAGCTCACCAGCTTCTGGGGCTGAAGCTTTCTTT. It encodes CASSPASGAEAFF.

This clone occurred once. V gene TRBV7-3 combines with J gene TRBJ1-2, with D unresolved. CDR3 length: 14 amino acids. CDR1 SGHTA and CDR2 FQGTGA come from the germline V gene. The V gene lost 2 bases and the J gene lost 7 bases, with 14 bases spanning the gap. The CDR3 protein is CASSLDLGGSGYTF. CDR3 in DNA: TGTGCCAGCAGCTTAGATCTTGGAGGAAGTGGCTACACCTTC.

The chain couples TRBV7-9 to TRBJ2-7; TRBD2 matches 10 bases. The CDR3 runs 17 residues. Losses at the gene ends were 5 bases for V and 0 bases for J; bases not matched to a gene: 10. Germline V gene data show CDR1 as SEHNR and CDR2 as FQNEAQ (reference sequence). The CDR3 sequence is CASSPRTSGGVSYEQYF. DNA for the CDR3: TGTGCCAGCAGCCCACGGACTAGCGGAGGGGTCTCCTACGAGCAGTACTTC.